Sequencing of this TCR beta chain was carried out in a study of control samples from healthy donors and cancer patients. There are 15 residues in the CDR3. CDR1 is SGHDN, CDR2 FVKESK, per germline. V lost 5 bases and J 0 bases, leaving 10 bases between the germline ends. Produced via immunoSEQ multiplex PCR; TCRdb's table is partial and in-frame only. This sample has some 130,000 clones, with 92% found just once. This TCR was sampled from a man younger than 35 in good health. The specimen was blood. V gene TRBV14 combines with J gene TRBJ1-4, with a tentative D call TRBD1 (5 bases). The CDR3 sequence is CASSSQGATNEKLFF. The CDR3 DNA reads TGTGCCAGCAGCTCGCAGGGTGCAACTAATGAAAAACTGTTTTTT.